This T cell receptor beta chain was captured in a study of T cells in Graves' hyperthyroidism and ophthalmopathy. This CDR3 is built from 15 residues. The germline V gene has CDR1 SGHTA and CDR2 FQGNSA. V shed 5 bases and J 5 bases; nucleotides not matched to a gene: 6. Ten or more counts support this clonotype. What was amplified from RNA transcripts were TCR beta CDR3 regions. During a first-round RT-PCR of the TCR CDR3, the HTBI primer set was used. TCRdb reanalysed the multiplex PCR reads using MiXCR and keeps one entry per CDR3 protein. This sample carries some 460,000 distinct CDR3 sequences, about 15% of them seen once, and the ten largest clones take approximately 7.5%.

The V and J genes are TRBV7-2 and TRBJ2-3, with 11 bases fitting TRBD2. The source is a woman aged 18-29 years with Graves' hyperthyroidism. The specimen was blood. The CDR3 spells CASSIIAGGRDTQYF. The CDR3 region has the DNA TGTGCCAGCAGCATAATAGCGGGGGGGAGAGATACGCAGTATTTT.